A single sample gave rise to the 9 T cell receptor beta chains below, sequenced in a study of CD8+CD57+ T cells in acquired aplastic anemia (dated by TCRdb to between 2018 and 2020). TCRdb records Illumina HiSeq 2000 as the sequencer. Genomic DNA served as template for TCR beta VDJ combination and CDR3 sequence profiling. TCRdb passed the public sequencing reads through fastp at Q25 and MiXCR, retaining productive beta sequences. Rows are unified per CDR3 protein, each entry keeping the most common DNA and genes. A total of under 40,000 distinct CDR3 sequences appear in this sample, roughly 77% of them only once. The top ten clones comprise 22% of the sample. Sequences were obtained from sorted CD4+, CD8+, or CD8+CD57+ T cells (not recorded which) from PBMCs. All receptors derive from a human donor in good health, serving as a control.

The V call is TRBV2, the J call TRBJ1-2; TRBD1 aligns across 11 bases. The CDR3 runs to 15 residues. Losses at the gene ends were 6 bases for V and 6 bases for J; bases not matched to a gene: 9. Per germline, CDR1 SNHLY and CDR2 FYNNEI. CDR3: CASRDRTGGRDGYTF. The CDR3 DNA sequence: TGTGCCAGCAGAGATAGGACAGGGGGCAGGGATGGCTACACCTTC.

A single count supports this clonotype. The rearrangement uses TRBV2 and TRBJ2-6; D is unclear. The CDR3 extends over 13 amino acids. V lost 3 bases and J 4 bases, leaving 4 bases between the germline ends. Germline V lookup: CDR1 SNHLY, CDR2 FYNNEI. The CDR3 loop reads CASSESGANVLTF. CDR3 bases: TGTGCCAGCAGTGAGTCGGGGGCCAACGTCCTGACTTTC.

J is TRBJ2-3 and V is TRBV29-1; D is undetermined. This CDR3 is built from 11 residues. From germline, CDR1 is SQVTM and CDR2 ANQGSEA. The ends were cut back, 4 bases at V and 6 bases at J, with 8 bases in the middle. The CDR3: CSVVLVDTQYF. CDR3 sequence (DNA): TGCAGCGTTGTTTTAGTGGATACGCAGTATTTT.

The V call is TRBV2, the J call TRBJ2-3, with 7 bases that match TRBD1. The V gene's germline CDR1 is SNHLY and CDR2 FYNNEI. The CDR3 extends over 14 amino acids. V gave up 7 bases and J gave up 2 bases; unmatched junction bases: 6. The CDR3, as DNA: TGTGCCAGCAAAAGGGGGCTTGACACAGATACGCAGTATTTT. Translated, it gives CASKRGLDTDTQYF.

The chain is built from TRBV24-1 and TRBJ2-1; possibly TRBD1 for D (7 bases). CDR3 size: 16 residues. V lost 3 bases and J lost 1, with 12 bases in between. Germline V gene lookup returns CDR1 KGHDR and CDR2 SFDVKD. In DNA, the CDR3 is TGTGCCACCAGTGATCCAGGGGGGAGGTCCTACAATGAGCAGTTCTTC. Protein product: CATSDPGGRSYNEQFF.

The CDR3 DNA is TGTGCCAGCAGTCTAGACATGGGCACTGAAGCTTTCTTT. Protein product: CASSLDMGTEAFF. The gene calls are TRBV12-3 or TRBV12-4 and TRBJ1-1; D gene ambiguous. Trimming removed 5 bases at V and 4 bases at J, with 11 bases between. The CDR3 is made up of 13 amino acids.

This clonotype was counted once. V usage is TRBV10-3 and J usage is TRBJ1-3; D call uncertain. Trimming left V 8 bases short and J 3 bases short, with 11 bases between. The CDR3 spans 13 residues. Germline loops: CDR1 ENHRY, CDR2 SYGVKD. CDR3 nucleotides: TGTGCCATCGCGCGGGTTGGTGGAAACACCATATATTTT. It yields the protein CAIARVGGNTIYF.

The chain is built from TRBV2 and TRBJ1-6; D ambiguous. CDR1 and CDR2 from the germline V gene are SNHLY and FYNNEI. This CDR3 has 13 residues. Trimming took 4 bases from V and 7 from J, leaving 8 bases between them. The CDR3 sequence: CASSVFGNSPLHF. The CDR3 nucleotides are TGTGCCAGCAGTGTATTTGGGAATTCACCCCTCCACTTT.

This clonotype turned up a few times. The J gene is TRBJ2-5, the V gene TRBV10-3; TRBD1 matches 7 bases. The CDR3 loop spans 17 amino acids. Trimming at V came to 10 bases and at J to 1 base, leaving 18 bases not matched to a gene. CDR1 and CDR2 from the germline V gene are ENHRY and SYGVKD. The CDR3, as DNA: TGTGCCACCAGAAGGTCCCTAGTACGACAGGGCCAAGAGACCCAGTACTTC. Protein sequence: CATRRSLVRQGQETQYF.